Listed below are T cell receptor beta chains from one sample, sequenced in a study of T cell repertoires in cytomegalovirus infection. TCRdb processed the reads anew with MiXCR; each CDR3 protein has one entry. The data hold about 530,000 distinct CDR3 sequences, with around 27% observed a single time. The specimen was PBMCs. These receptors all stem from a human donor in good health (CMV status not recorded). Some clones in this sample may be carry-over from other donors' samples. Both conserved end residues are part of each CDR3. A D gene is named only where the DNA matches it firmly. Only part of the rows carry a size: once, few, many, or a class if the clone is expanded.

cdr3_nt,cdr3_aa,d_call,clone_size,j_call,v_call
TGCAGCGTTGTAGCGGGAGCTAATGAGCAGTTCTTC,CSVVAGANEQFF,TRBD2,once,TRBJ2-1,TRBV29-1
TGTGCCAGCAGGACCGGGATAGAGAACACCGGGGAGCTGTTTTTT,CASRTGIENTGELFF,.,.,TRBJ2-2,TRBV6-5
TGTGCCAGCAGTGAGTTAACAGTGAGGAGCACTGAAGCTTTCTTT,CASSELTVRSTEAFF,.,few,TRBJ1-1,TRBV6-1
TGTGCCAGTAGTAGAGCGGGACAGGCCTCTAGCTACGAGCAGTACTTC,CASSRAGQASSYEQYF,.,few,TRBJ2-7,TRBV19
TGTGCCAGCAGTTACTCGGAGGGAGGTACTGAAGCTTTCTTT,CASSYSEGGTEAFF,.,.,TRBJ1-1,TRBV6-2/TRBV6-3
TGTGCCAGCAGTTTTGGACAGGGCCCTGAAGCTTTCTTT,CASSFGQGPEAFF,TRBD1,many,TRBJ1-1,TRBV12-3/TRBV12-4
TGTGCCAGCAGCTTTTCTAGGGATGGCTACACCTTC,CASSFSRDGYTF,.,few,TRBJ1-2,TRBV7-2
TGCGCCAGCAGCCAGGAACCAATAGCGGGAGGGAGAGATACGCAGTATTTT,CASSQEPIAGGRDTQYF,TRBD2,few,TRBJ2-3,TRBV4-3
TGTGCCAGCAGCGGTACCGTAGAGACCCAGTACTTC,CASSGTVETQYF,.,.,TRBJ2-5,TRBV9
TGCGCCAGCAGCCAAGATTTACAAAGTTGGAAACTGTTTTTT,CASSQDLQSWKLFF,.,.,TRBJ1-4,TRBV4-3
TGTGCCAGCAGCCCAACGACAATGACCTCCTACGAGCAGTACTTC,CASSPTTMTSYEQYF,.,few,TRBJ2-7,TRBV9
TGTGCCAGCAGCAGGGACAGGGGAATGGAGACCCAGTACTTC,CASSRDRGMETQYF,TRBD1,.,TRBJ2-5,TRBV7-6
TGTGCCAGCAGCCGAGAGGGACAGGGCCTATATCAGCCCCAGCATTTT,CASSREGQGLYQPQHF,TRBD1,many,TRBJ1-5,TRBV7-2
TGTGCCAGCACCTCAAGGGGAAATGAAAAACTGTTTTTT,CASTSRGNEKLFF,.,.,TRBJ1-4,TRBV7-9
TGCAGCGTCGTAGAGGACTATGGCTACACCTTC,CSVVEDYGYTF,.,.,TRBJ1-2,TRBV29-1
TGTGCCATCAGTGAGTCGTTTGGAACCACTGAAGCTTTCTTT,CAISESFGTTEAFF,.,few,TRBJ1-1,TRBV10-3
TGTGCCAGCAGCTCCGAGAAGACCTACGAGCAGTACTTC,CASSSEKTYEQYF,.,.,TRBJ2-7,TRBV7-9
TGTGCCAGCAGTTTCCGGATAGGGAGCATTCAGTACTTC,CASSFRIGSIQYF,.,few,TRBJ2-4,TRBV28
TGTGCCAGTAGGCCGGACAGGGCCTTTGAGCAGTTCTTC,CASRPDRAFEQFF,TRBD1,.,TRBJ2-1,TRBV19
TGTGCCAGCAGCTTATTACTAGCGGGAGACACCGGGGAGCTGTTTTTT,CASSLLLAGDTGELFF,TRBD2,many,TRBJ2-2,TRBV7-6
TGTGCCAGCAGCGTAGTCGCGGGAAGAACCTACAATGAGCAGTTCTTC,CASSVVAGRTYNEQFF,.,.,TRBJ2-1,TRBV9
TGCAGCGTTGAAGACAAAGTTTACCTACCTTCGGGACTAGCGGGAGTAGCGTCCTACAATGAGCAGTTCTTC,CSVEDKVYLPSGLAGVASYNEQFF,TRBD2,.,TRBJ2-1,TRBV29-1
TGTGCCAGCAGTGGGATGACTAGCGGGAGGGGCCTGGGTCAGTACTTC,CASSGMTSGRGLGQYF,TRBD2,.,TRBJ2-4,TRBV2
TGTGCCAGCAGTCCCTTCGGGACTAGCGGGAGGGATACCGGGGAGCTGTTTTTT,CASSPFGTSGRDTGELFF,TRBD2,.,TRBJ2-2,TRBV6-2/TRBV6-3
TGTGCCAGCAGTTTGGAGGACAGATACACCGGGGAGCTGTTTTTT,CASSLEDRYTGELFF,.,.,TRBJ2-2,TRBV27
TGTGCCAGCAGTCCCCTCGGTACTAGGGATACGCAGTATTTT,CASSPLGTRDTQYF,.,.,TRBJ2-3,TRBV27
TGTGCCAGCAGCTCGACAGATTTCTCTGGAAACACCATATATTTT,CASSSTDFSGNTIYF,.,.,TRBJ1-3,TRBV7-9
TGTGCCAGCAGCTTAGAAGATGGAGCGCAGTATTTT,CASSLEDGAQYF,.,few,TRBJ2-3,TRBV7-2
TGTGCCAGCAGCCTATCCCGATGGCCCTCTGGAAACACCATATATTTT,CASSLSRWPSGNTIYF,.,few,TRBJ1-3,TRBV11-3
TGTGCCAGCAGCCGGTTCGAGGACAGGGGATCTAGGGGCAATCAGCCCCAGCATTTT,CASSRFEDRGSRGNQPQHF,TRBD1,.,TRBJ1-5,TRBV3-1
TGTGCCAGCAGCTCGGACAGCGCTTACCAAGAGACCCAGTACTTC,CASSSDSAYQETQYF,.,.,TRBJ2-5,TRBV6-1
TGTGCCAGCAGTGCCGGGACCAACAATGAGCAGTTCTTC,CASSAGTNNEQFF,.,.,TRBJ2-1,TRBV6-4
TGTGCCAGCAGCTTAGACGGGGGGGCCTTCTCCTACGAGCAGTACTTC,CASSLDGGAFSYEQYF,TRBD2,few,TRBJ2-7,TRBV7-9
TGTGCTAGTGGTTTGCGGGACAACTACAATGAGCAGTTCTTC,CASGLRDNYNEQFF,.,.,TRBJ2-1,TRBV12-5
TGTGCCAGCAGCCCGGTCGGGAGGGCCTCCGACGAGCAGTACTTC,CASSPVGRASDEQYF,TRBD2,many,TRBJ2-7,TRBV7-2
TGTGCCAGTACGGACAGGGATGAAAAACTGTTTTTT,CASTDRDEKLFF,TRBD1,.,TRBJ1-4,TRBV19